The entry that follows covers one T cell receptor beta chain sequence. Its antigen is not known. Germline CDR1 reads SEHNR; CDR2 reads FQNEAQ (reference sequence). CDR3 size: 15 residues. V gave up 2 bases and J gave up 5 bases; unmatched junction bases: 5. The sample belongs to a study of cytomegalovirus exposure and HLA in healthy donors. Study results and limitations: There were some public TCRs occurring in many donors, but most TCR sequences were rare.

Profiled with immunoSEQ multiplex PCR; TCRdb holds only in-frame clones, not every one. This table holds more than 70,000 clones, 90% to 96% found once. This chain joins TRBV7-9 and TRBJ1-2, with 10 bases that match TRBD1. The receptor was isolated from a man aged 18 to 30 in good health and CMV-seropositive. Material for sequencing was PBMCs. The CDR3: CASSLPGQGRYGYTF. As DNA, the CDR3 is TGTGCCAGCAGCTTACCGGGACAGGGGCGATATGGCTACACCTTC.